The clone carrying this T cell receptor beta chain was found many times. Its antigen is not known. The CDR3 extends over 15 amino acids. The trim removed 3 bases at V and 5 bases at J, leaving 5 bases unmatched. Germline CDR1 reads MGHRA; CDR2 reads YSYEKL. This entry comes from a study of T-cell memory formation after mild COVID-19. As for the study in general: TCR clusters mostly belonged to single donors.

General study findings and limits: CD4+ clones that contracted lay mainly in CM and EM; CD8+ ones lay in EMRA. A balance of CD4 and CD8 characterized clones contracting day 15 to 85, whereas later expanders leaned CD4+. The appearance of some responding clones in pre-infection memory suggested that cross-reactive memory joined.

MiXCR, run by TCRdb on the 5' RACE reads, gives a single entry per CDR3 protein. This table holds roughly 99,000 distinct CDR3 sequences, approximately 15% found once. Sequenced: PBMCs or a T cell subset sorted from them (not recorded which). The genes are TRBV4-1 and TRBJ2-5, with 11 bases aligning to TRBD1. This clonotype was sampled from a man between 18 and 35 years old who had mild COVID-19 (a few samples of this study predate the infection). Cell type and time point are not known. CDR3 loop: CASSHRTGGSETQYF. The DNA of the CDR3 is TGCGCCAGCAGCCACCGGACAGGGGGCTCCGAGACCCAGTACTTC.